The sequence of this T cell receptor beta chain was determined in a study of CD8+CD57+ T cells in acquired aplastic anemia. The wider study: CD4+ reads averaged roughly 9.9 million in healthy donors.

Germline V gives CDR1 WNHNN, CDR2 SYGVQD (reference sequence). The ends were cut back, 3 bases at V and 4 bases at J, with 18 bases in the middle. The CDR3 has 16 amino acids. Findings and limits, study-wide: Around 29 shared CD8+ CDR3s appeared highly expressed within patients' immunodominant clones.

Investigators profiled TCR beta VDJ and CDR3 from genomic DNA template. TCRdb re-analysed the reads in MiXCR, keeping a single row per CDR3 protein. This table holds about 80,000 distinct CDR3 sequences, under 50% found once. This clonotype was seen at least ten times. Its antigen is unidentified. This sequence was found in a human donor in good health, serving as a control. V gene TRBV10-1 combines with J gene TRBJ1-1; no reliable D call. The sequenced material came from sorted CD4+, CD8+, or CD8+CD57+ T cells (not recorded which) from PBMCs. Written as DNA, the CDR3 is TGCGCCAGCAGTGACCAAATCGAAAGCGGTGTCACTGAAGCTTTCTTT. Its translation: CASSDQIESGVTEAFF.